This T cell receptor (beta chain) derives from a study of T cell repertoires in cytomegalovirus infection. CDR1 and CDR2 (germline): SQVTM, ANQGSEA. Trimming at V came to 1 base and at J to 3 bases, leaving 2 bases not matched to a gene. This CDR3 spans 14 amino acids. TCRdb itself ran the reads through MiXCR, one entry per CDR3 protein. In the table there are tens of thousands of distinct CDR3 sequences, 20% to 30% of which are singletons. With respect to this clonotype: What it binds is unknown.

V and J are TRBV29-1 and TRBJ2-2; TRBD1 aligns across 7 bases. The material sequenced was CD8+ T cells from cultured PBMCs, taken from culture after CMV antigen stimulation. This sequence was found in a human donor in good health (CMV status not recorded). Some clones in this sample may be carry-over from other donors' samples. CDR3 protein: CSVEGQGYTGELFF. CDR3 DNA sequence: TGCAGCGTTGAAGGACAGGGATACACCGGGGAGCTGTTTTTT.